What follows describes a single TCR beta chain. Amplification used 60 Vbeta primers and 13 Jbeta primers. Here immunoSEQ multiplex PCR was the method, and the copy in TCRdb shows in-frame clones only, minus some. Recorded for this sample: approximately 140,000 clones. The data belong to a study of cytomegalovirus exposure and HLA in healthy donors. Germline CDR1 reads SGHRS; CDR2 reads YFSETQ. This CDR3 contains 14 residues. V shed 6 bases, J shed 3 bases, and the junction held 4 bases outside the gene matches. The sequenced material came from PBMCs. This chain connects TRBV5-1 to TRBJ2-5, with 11 positions matching TRBD2. This clonotype was obtained from a woman in her forties or fifties in good health and CMV-seronegative. This CDR3 is CASTTGLAEETQYF. The CDR3 bases are TGCGCCAGCACCACGGGACTAGCGGAAGAGACCCAGTACTTC. Drawing the rest from reference TRBV5-1 and TRBJ2-5, the complete variable domain is KAGVTQTPRYLIKTRGQQVTLSCSPISGHRSVSWYQQTPGQGLQFLFEYFSETQRNKGNFPGRFSGRQFSNSRSEMNVSTLELGDSALYLCASTTGLAEETQYFGPGTRLLVL.